Presented here are 15 T cell receptor beta chains from one specimen sequenced in a study of T cell responses to AZD1222 COVID-19 vaccine. Clones were read by immunoSEQ multiplex PCR, and TCRdb kept only the in-frame ones, dropping some. There are roughly 120,000 clones in the sample; about 90% occur only once, and 4% to 5% lies in the top ten. Sequenced material: peripheral blood, taken on day 0 of AZD1222 vaccination. The source is an adult in good health.

The chain has TRBV29-1 and TRBJ2-7; TRBD2 might be the D (6 bases). The CDR3 length is 16 residues. CDR1 is SQVTM, CDR2 ANQGSEA, per germline. V was pared by 4 bases and J by 2 bases, with 21 bases between. The CDR3 DNA reads TGCAGCGTTGGCGTACCAAGAGGAGGGTCCACCTACGAGCAGTACTTC. Translation: CSVGVPRGGSTYEQYF.

In nucleotides, the CDR3 is TGTGCCAGCAGTTTAAGGGTCTACGAGCAGTACTTC. Translating it yields CASSLRVYEQYF. The V call is TRBV28, the J call TRBJ2-7; D is uncertain. The V end lost 2 bases, the J end lost 3 bases, and 5 bases lay between the germline ends. The CDR3 sequence is 12 residues long. Germline V gives CDR1 MDHEN, CDR2 SYDVKM. Complete variable domain (other parts from reference TRBV28 and TRBJ2-7): DVKVTQSSRYLVKRTGEKVFLECVQDMDHENMFWYRQDPGLGLRLIYFSYDVKMKEKGDIPEGYSVSREKKERFSLILESASTNQTSMYLCASSLRVYEQYFGPGTRLTVT.

This clone was detected once. The rearrangement links TRBV2 to TRBJ1-2; D is perhaps TRBD1 (6 bases). Germline CDR1 SNHLY, CDR2 FYNNEI. The CDR3 runs 12 residues. The V end was cut by 7 bases, the J end by 8 bases, with 14 bases between. This CDR3 is CASMVGADGYTF. The DNA of the CDR3 is TGTGCCAGCATGGTGGGGGCGGACGGCTACACCTTC.

This chain links TRBV4-1 with TRBJ1-5, with TRBD1 identical over 7 bases. The CDR3 has 14 residues. CDR1 MGHRA and CDR2 YSYEKL come from the germline V gene. The V segment lost 3 bases and the J segment 6 bases; nucleotides outside the gene matches: 5. The CDR3 here is CASSHRTGSQPQHF. The CDR3 coding sequence is TGCGCCAGCAGCCATAGGACAGGTAGTCAGCCCCAGCATTTT.

For the CDR3, the DNA is TGTGCCACCAGTTCGGTTGGAGGGAATCAGCCCCAGCATTTT. This codes for CATSSVGGNQPQHF. J is TRBJ1-5 and V is TRBV24-1, with unresolved D. The CDR3 sequence is 14 residues long. Trimming cost V 6 bases and J 4 bases, with 12 bases left between them. Germline V gene data show CDR1 as KGHDR and CDR2 as SFDVKD.

The V gene is TRBV19, the J gene TRBJ1-1; D perhaps matches TRBD1 (6 bases). Per the germline V gene, CDR1 is LNHDA and CDR2 is SQIVND (reference sequence). This CDR3 region has 14 residues. Deletions cut 8 bases from V and 8 bases from J, with 21 bases between. The DNA of the CDR3 is TGTGCCAGTCGCCTTCGGGGGGGCGAATCCGAAGCTTTCTTT. Translated, it gives CASRLRGGESEAFF.

The chain carries TRBV30 and TRBJ2-2, with 7 bases identical to TRBD1. The CDR3 is 13 amino acids. The junction had 3 bases not matched to a gene; V was cut back by 2 bases and J by 6 bases. In germline, CDR1 is GTSNPN, CDR2 SVGIG (reference sequence). The CDR3 reads CAWSRQGAGELFF. As DNA, the CDR3 is TGTGCCTGGAGTCGACAGGGAGCCGGGGAGCTGTTTTTT.

The chain joins TRBV10-3 to TRBJ2-1; TRBD1 matches at 12 bases. The CDR3 totals 18 residues. CDR1 is ENHRY and CDR2 is SYGVKD in the germline V gene. The junction had 9 bases not matched to a gene; V was cut back by 6 bases and J by 0 bases. The CDR3 region has the DNA TGTGCCATCAGCCGGGACAGGGGGCCAAGGAGCTCCTACAATGAGCAGTTCTTC. It encodes CAISRDRGPRSSYNEQFF.

This chain links TRBV29-1 with TRBJ2-5; 8 bases align to TRBD2. The V gene's germline CDR1 is SQVTM and CDR2 ANQGSEA. The V and J ends lost 5 bases and 1 base, in that order; junction bases with no gene match: 0. The CDR3 runs to 12 residues. The CDR3 is CSVRGGQETQYF. The CDR3 DNA follows: TGCAGCGTTCGGGGGGGCCAAGAGACCCAGTACTTC.

The chain couples TRBV7-2 to TRBJ1-4, with TRBD1 matching 9 bases. This CDR3 region has 14 residues. The V gene end was trimmed by 5 bases and the J gene end by 4 bases; junction bases not matched to a gene: 2. The germline V gene has CDR1 SGHTA and CDR2 FQGNSA. The CDR3 nucleotides are TGTGCCAGCAGCCGGGGACAGGGTAATGAAAAACTGTTTTTT. Its translation is CASSRGQGNEKLFF.

V and J are TRBV13 and TRBJ2-2, with D hard to call. The CDR3 contains 14 residues. V gave up 3 bases and J gave up 5 bases, with 10 bases separating them. CDR1 and CDR2 (germline): PRHDT, FYEKMQ (reference sequence). CDR3 DNA sequence: TGTGCCAGCAGCTTTCCCAGACGGACCGGGGAGCTGTTTTTT. Translated: CASSFPRRTGELFF.

V is TRBV11-2 and J is TRBJ1-3, with no clear D. The CDR3 loop spans 12 amino acids. Germline CDR1 reads SGHAT; CDR2 reads FQNNGV. V gave up 3 bases and J gave up 9 bases, with 9 bases separating them. CDR3 sequence (DNA): TGTGCCAGCAGCTTGGCTCGGTTCACCATATATTTT. This encodes CASSLARFTIYF.

The gene calls are TRBV9 and TRBJ2-1; no firm D call. The CDR3 covers 16 residues. In germline, CDR1 is SGDLS, CDR2 YYNGEE. V gave up 4 bases and J gave up 3 bases, with 17 bases separating them. The DNA of the CDR3 is TGTGCCAGCAGCCAAGGATCAGAAACCCTCTACAATGAGCAGTTCTTC. This encodes CASSQGSETLYNEQFF.

The rearrangement joins TRBV7-9 to TRBJ2-7; 7 nucleotides line up with TRBD2. Germline V CDR1 and CDR2: SEHNR, FQNEAQ (reference sequence). Trimming at V came to 5 bases and at J to 1 base, leaving 17 bases not matched to a gene. This CDR3 spans 18 amino acids. This CDR3 is CASSPTLGSGVRSYEQYF. The CDR3 DNA follows: TGTGCCAGCAGCCCGACCTTGGGGAGCGGGGTTAGATCCTACGAGCAGTACTTC.

This sequence joins TRBV19 and TRBJ2-1; 12 bases align to TRBD2. V was clipped by 3 bases and J by 2 bases; unmatched bases: 8. Germline values: CDR1 LNHDA, CDR2 SQIVND (reference sequence). The CDR3 is 18 residues long. Here the CDR3 DNA reads TGTGCCAGTAGTATCGATCTGGGACTAGCGGGTGCCTACAATGAGCAGTTCTTC. Amino acids: CASSIDLGLAGAYNEQFF.